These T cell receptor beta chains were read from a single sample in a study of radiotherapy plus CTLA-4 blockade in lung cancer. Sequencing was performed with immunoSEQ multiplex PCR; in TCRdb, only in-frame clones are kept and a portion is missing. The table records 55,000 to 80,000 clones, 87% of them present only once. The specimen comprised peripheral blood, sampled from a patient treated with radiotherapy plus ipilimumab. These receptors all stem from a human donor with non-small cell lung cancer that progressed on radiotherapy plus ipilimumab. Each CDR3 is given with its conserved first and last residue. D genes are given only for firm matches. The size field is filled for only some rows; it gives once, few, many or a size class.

cdr3_aa: CASSEGGTEQFF
cdr3_nt: TGCGCCAGCAGTGAGGGGGGGACTGAGCAGTTCTTC
v_call: TRBV10-1
clone_size: -
d_call: -
j_call: TRBJ2-1

cdr3_aa: CASSPQGNLDTQYF
cdr3_nt: TGTGCCAGCAGCCCACAGGGAAACTTAGATACGCAGTATTTT
v_call: TRBV14
clone_size: -
d_call: -
j_call: TRBJ2-3

cdr3_aa: CASSDRLAGPTEQYF
cdr3_nt: TGTGCCAGCAGTGACCGACTAGCGGGTCCCACGGAGCAGTACTTC
v_call: TRBV6-4
clone_size: -
d_call: TRBD2
j_call: TRBJ2-7

cdr3_aa: CASSGPGSNYGYTF
cdr3_nt: TGTGCCAGCAGCGGGCCCGGGAGTAACTATGGCTACACCTTC
v_call: TRBV7-9
clone_size: -
d_call: -
j_call: TRBJ1-2

cdr3_aa: CASSFDPSGGTDYGYTF
cdr3_nt: TGTGCCAGCAGTTTCGACCCAAGTGGGGGGACAGATTATGGCTACACCTTC
v_call: TRBV28
clone_size: -
d_call: TRBD1
j_call: TRBJ1-2

cdr3_aa: CASSQGASYFDTDTQYF
cdr3_nt: TGCGCCAGCAGCCAAGGGGCCAGCTATTTCGACACAGATACGCAGTATTTT
v_call: TRBV4-1
clone_size: -
d_call: -
j_call: TRBJ2-3

cdr3_aa: CASSVIGETEADTQYF
cdr3_nt: TGTGCCAGCAGCGTTATCGGGGAGACAGAGGCGGATACGCAGTATTTT
v_call: TRBV9
clone_size: few
d_call: -
j_call: TRBJ2-3

cdr3_aa: CASSSRDIGNTIYF
cdr3_nt: TGTGCCAGCAGTTCCCGGGACATAGGAAACACCATATATTTT
v_call: TRBV6-5
clone_size: -
d_call: -
j_call: TRBJ1-3

cdr3_aa: CASSYPTSGAYNEQFF
cdr3_nt: TGTGCCAGCAGTTACCCGACTAGCGGGGCATACAATGAGCAGTTCTTC
v_call: TRBV6-6
clone_size: -
d_call: TRBD2
j_call: TRBJ2-1

cdr3_aa: CASSQTLGNEQFF
cdr3_nt: TGTGCCAGCAGCCAAACGTTAGGCAATGAGCAGTTCTTC
v_call: TRBV11-3
clone_size: -
d_call: -
j_call: TRBJ2-1

cdr3_aa: CASSLGDSSNQPQHF
cdr3_nt: TGTGCCAGCAGCTTGGGGGACAGTAGCAATCAGCCCCAGCATTTT
v_call: TRBV5-8
clone_size: -
d_call: TRBD1
j_call: TRBJ1-5

cdr3_aa: CASSSRDLSGANVLTF
cdr3_nt: TGTGCCAGCAGCTCCCGGGATCTTTCTGGGGCCAACGTCCTGACTTTC
v_call: TRBV28
clone_size: -
d_call: -
j_call: TRBJ2-6

cdr3_aa: CASSLEGDYTEAFF
cdr3_nt: TGCGCCAGCAGCTTGGAGGGGGATTACACTGAAGCTTTCTTT
v_call: TRBV5-1
clone_size: -
d_call: -
j_call: TRBJ1-1

cdr3_aa: CASSLWRGRENTEAFF
cdr3_nt: TGTGCCAGCAGCTTGTGGAGGGGGCGAGAGAACACTGAAGCTTTCTTT
v_call: TRBV5-4
clone_size: few
d_call: TRBD1
j_call: TRBJ1-1

cdr3_aa: CASSPLTSGRSGNEQFF
cdr3_nt: TGTGCTAGCAGCCCTCTTACTAGCGGGAGATCCGGAAATGAGCAGTTCTTC
v_call: TRBV7-7
clone_size: -
d_call: TRBD2
j_call: TRBJ2-1

cdr3_aa: CASSLGDSGVEAFF
cdr3_nt: TGCGCCAGCAGCTTGGGAGACTCCGGAGTTGAAGCTTTCTTT
v_call: TRBV5-1
clone_size: once
d_call: -
j_call: TRBJ1-1

cdr3_aa: CASSTPGGGYNEQFF
cdr3_nt: TGTGCCAGCAGTACCCCGGGGGGCGGGTACAATGAGCAGTTCTTC
v_call: TRBV28
clone_size: -
d_call: -
j_call: TRBJ2-1

cdr3_aa: CASRRDRVMSETQYF
cdr3_nt: TGTGCCAGCAGGAGAGACAGGGTAATGTCCGAGACCCAGTACTTC
v_call: TRBV6-6
clone_size: -
d_call: TRBD1
j_call: TRBJ2-5

cdr3_aa: CASALATLKGTEAFF
cdr3_nt: TGTGCCAGCGCACTCGCTACCCTCAAGGGCACTGAAGCTTTCTTT
v_call: TRBV28
clone_size: once
d_call: -
j_call: TRBJ1-1

cdr3_aa: CASSPNLGTGYEAFF
cdr3_nt: TGTGCCAGCAGCCCAAACCTTGGGACAGGGTATGAAGCTTTCTTT
v_call: TRBV7-2
clone_size: -
d_call: TRBD1
j_call: TRBJ1-1

cdr3_aa: CASSESDKDQPQHF
cdr3_nt: TGCGCCAGCAGTGAAAGCGACAAGGACCAGCCCCAGCATTTT
v_call: TRBV10-2
clone_size: -
d_call: -
j_call: TRBJ1-5

cdr3_aa: CASSEFRTGGVTGELFF
cdr3_nt: TGTGCCAGCAGTGAGTTTCGGACAGGGGGAGTCACCGGGGAGCTGTTTTTT
v_call: TRBV6-4
clone_size: -
d_call: TRBD1
j_call: TRBJ2-2

cdr3_aa: CASTGGQGAYEQYF
cdr3_nt: TGTGCCAGCACCGGCGGACAGGGAGCATACGAGCAGTACTTC
v_call: TRBV6-1
clone_size: -
d_call: TRBD1
j_call: TRBJ2-7

cdr3_aa: CASRPADARGNTEAFF
cdr3_nt: TGTGCCAGCAGACCCGCGGACGCCCGGGGGAACACTGAAGCTTTCTTT
v_call: TRBV2
clone_size: -
d_call: -
j_call: TRBJ1-1

cdr3_aa: CASSSGTSGRETQYF
cdr3_nt: TGCGCCAGCAGCTCCGGGACTAGCGGGAGAGAGACCCAGTACTTC
v_call: TRBV5-1
clone_size: -
d_call: TRBD2
j_call: TRBJ2-5

cdr3_aa: CASSPGSPEAFF
cdr3_nt: TGTGCCAGCTCCCCCGGGTCCCCTGAAGCTTTCTTT
v_call: TRBV18
clone_size: -
d_call: -
j_call: TRBJ1-1

cdr3_aa: CATSRAGFLEQFF
cdr3_nt: TGTGCCACCAGCAGAGCGGGATTTTTAGAGCAGTTCTTC
v_call: TRBV15
clone_size: once
d_call: -
j_call: TRBJ2-1

cdr3_aa: CASRLAGLGYEQFF
cdr3_nt: TGTGCCAGCAGATTAGCGGGATTGGGATATGAGCAGTTCTTC
v_call: TRBV28
clone_size: -
d_call: TRBD2
j_call: TRBJ2-1

cdr3_aa: CAWMGLEWNTEAFF
cdr3_nt: TGTGCCTGGATGGGGCTTGAGTGGAACACTGAAGCTTTCTTT
v_call: TRBV30
clone_size: -
d_call: -
j_call: TRBJ1-1

cdr3_aa: CASRPSGSYEQYF
cdr3_nt: TGTGCCAGCAGACCTAGCGGGAGCTACGAGCAGTACTTC
v_call: TRBV5-6
clone_size: -
d_call: TRBD2
j_call: TRBJ2-7

cdr3_aa: CASSLEKQGGIEAFF
cdr3_nt: TGTGCCAGCAGCCTAGAGAAACAGGGGGGGATTGAAGCTTTCTTT
v_call: TRBV4-2
clone_size: -
d_call: TRBD1
j_call: TRBJ1-1

cdr3_aa: CASSPGTGMNTEAFF
cdr3_nt: TGTGCCAGCAGTCCCGGGACAGGGATGAACACTGAAGCTTTCTTT
v_call: TRBV6-5
clone_size: once
d_call: TRBD1
j_call: TRBJ1-1

cdr3_aa: CASSLVWDREAETQYF
cdr3_nt: TGTGCCAGCAGCTTAGTTTGGGACAGGGAGGCAGAGACCCAGTACTTC
v_call: TRBV7-9
clone_size: -
d_call: TRBD1
j_call: TRBJ2-5

cdr3_aa: CASTPKGGIGGELFF
cdr3_nt: TGTGCCAGCACCCCTAAGGGAGGGATAGGCGGGGAGCTGTTTTTT
v_call: TRBV27
clone_size: -
d_call: TRBD2
j_call: TRBJ2-2

cdr3_aa: CASSDSGGRATTFSTDTQYF
cdr3_nt: TGTGCCAGCAGTGATTCGGGCGGGAGGGCCACCACCTTTAGCACAGATACGCAGTATTTT
v_call: TRBV2
clone_size: -
d_call: TRBD2
j_call: TRBJ2-3

cdr3_aa: CASSLATETDTQYF
cdr3_nt: TGCGCCAGCAGCTTGGCCACTGAAACAGATACGCAGTATTTT
v_call: TRBV5-1
clone_size: -
d_call: -
j_call: TRBJ2-3

cdr3_aa: CAIGDRAPEAFF
cdr3_nt: TGTGCCATCGGGGACAGGGCGCCTGAAGCTTTCTTT
v_call: TRBV10-3
clone_size: once
d_call: TRBD1
j_call: TRBJ1-1

cdr3_aa: CASSLRGVGSWGLEQYF
cdr3_nt: TGTGCCAGCAGCCTAAGAGGGGTCGGGTCGTGGGGACTCGAGCAGTACTTC
v_call: TRBV7-9
clone_size: -
d_call: -
j_call: TRBJ2-7

cdr3_aa: CASSLYRGETQYF
cdr3_nt: TGTGCCAGCAGCTTATACAGGGGAGAGACCCAGTACTTC
v_call: TRBV7-3
clone_size: -
d_call: TRBD1
j_call: TRBJ2-5

cdr3_aa: CASSLGQGLGEQYF
cdr3_nt: TGTGCCAGCAGTTTGGGACAGGGATTAGGCGAGCAGTACTTC
v_call: TRBV6-5
clone_size: -
d_call: TRBD1
j_call: TRBJ2-7

cdr3_aa: CASSVGGGSTEAFF
cdr3_nt: TGTGCCAGCAGTGTTGGCGGGGGAAGCACTGAAGCTTTCTTT
v_call: TRBV2
clone_size: -
d_call: -
j_call: TRBJ1-1

cdr3_aa: CASRSGLVKGGYTF
cdr3_nt: TGTGCCAGCAGGTCCGGGTTGGTTAAGGGTGGCTACACCTTC
v_call: TRBV27
clone_size: once
d_call: -
j_call: TRBJ1-2